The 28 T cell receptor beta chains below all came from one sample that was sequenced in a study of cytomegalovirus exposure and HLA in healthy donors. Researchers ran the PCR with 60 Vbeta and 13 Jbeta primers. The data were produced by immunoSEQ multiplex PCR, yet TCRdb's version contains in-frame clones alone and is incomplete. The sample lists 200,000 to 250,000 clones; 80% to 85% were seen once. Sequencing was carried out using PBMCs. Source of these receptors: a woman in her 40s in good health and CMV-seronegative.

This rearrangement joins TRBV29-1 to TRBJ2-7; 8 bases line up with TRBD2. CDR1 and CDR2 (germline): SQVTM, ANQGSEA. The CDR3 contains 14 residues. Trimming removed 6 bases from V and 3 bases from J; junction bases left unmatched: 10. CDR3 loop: CSVGGVASDYEQYF. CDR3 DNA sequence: TGCAGCGTCGGGGGGGTAGCCTCGGACTACGAGCAGTACTTC.

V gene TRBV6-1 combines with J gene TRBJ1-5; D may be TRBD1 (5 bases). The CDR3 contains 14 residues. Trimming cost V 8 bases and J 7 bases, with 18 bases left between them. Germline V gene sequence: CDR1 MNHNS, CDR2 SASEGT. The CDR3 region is CASQGWGLKQPQHF. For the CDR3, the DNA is TGTGCCAGCCAGGGTTGGGGCCTTAAACAGCCCCAGCATTTT.

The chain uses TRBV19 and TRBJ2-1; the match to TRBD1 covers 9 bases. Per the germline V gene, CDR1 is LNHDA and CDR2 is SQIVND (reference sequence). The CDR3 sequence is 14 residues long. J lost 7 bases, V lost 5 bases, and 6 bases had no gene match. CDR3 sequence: CASSSGQGFNEQFF. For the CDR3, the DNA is TGTGCCAGTAGTTCGGGACAGGGTTTTAATGAGCAGTTCTTC.

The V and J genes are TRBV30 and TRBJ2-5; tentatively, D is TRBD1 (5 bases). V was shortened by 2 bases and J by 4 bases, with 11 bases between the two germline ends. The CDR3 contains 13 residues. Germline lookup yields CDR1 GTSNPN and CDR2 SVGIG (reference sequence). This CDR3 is CAWSWGFGETQYF. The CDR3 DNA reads TGTGCCTGGAGTTGGGGCTTCGGAGAGACCCAGTACTTC.

CDR3 in DNA: TGTGCCAGCAGGTCCGGGACTAGCGCCGGGGAGCTGTTTTTT. Residues: CASRSGTSAGELFF. The V call is TRBV6-5, the J call TRBJ2-2; TRBD2 aligns across 10 bases. CDR3 length equals 14 residues. The germline V gene encodes CDR1 MNHEY and CDR2 SVGAGI. Germline trimming cut 6 bases from V and 6 bases from J; bases unmatched to any gene: 4.

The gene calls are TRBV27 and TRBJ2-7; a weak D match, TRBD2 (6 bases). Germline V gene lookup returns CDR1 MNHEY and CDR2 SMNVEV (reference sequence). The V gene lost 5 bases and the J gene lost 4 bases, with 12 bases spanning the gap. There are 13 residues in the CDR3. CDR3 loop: CASSPTGLYEQYF. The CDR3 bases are TGTGCCAGCAGTCCAACGGGACTTTACGAGCAGTACTTC.

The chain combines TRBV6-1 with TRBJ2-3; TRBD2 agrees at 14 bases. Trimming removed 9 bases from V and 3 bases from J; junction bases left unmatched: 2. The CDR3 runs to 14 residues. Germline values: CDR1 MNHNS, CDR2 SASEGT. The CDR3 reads CASRTSGRTDTQYF. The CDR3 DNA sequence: TGTGCCAGTCGGACTAGCGGGAGGACAGATACGCAGTATTTT.

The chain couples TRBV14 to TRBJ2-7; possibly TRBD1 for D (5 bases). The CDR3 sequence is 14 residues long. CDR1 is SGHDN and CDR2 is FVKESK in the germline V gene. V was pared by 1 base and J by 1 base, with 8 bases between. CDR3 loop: CASSQVGQSYEQYF. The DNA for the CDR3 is TGTGCCAGCAGCCAAGTGGGGCAGTCCTACGAGCAGTACTTC.

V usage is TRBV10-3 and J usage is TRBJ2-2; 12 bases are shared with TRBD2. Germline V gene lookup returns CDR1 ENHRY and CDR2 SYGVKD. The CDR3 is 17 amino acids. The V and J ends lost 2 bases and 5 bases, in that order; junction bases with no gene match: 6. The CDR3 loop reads CAISERLAGDGTGELFF. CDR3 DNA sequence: TGTGCCATCAGTGAGAGACTAGCGGGAGACGGGACCGGGGAGCTGTTTTTT.

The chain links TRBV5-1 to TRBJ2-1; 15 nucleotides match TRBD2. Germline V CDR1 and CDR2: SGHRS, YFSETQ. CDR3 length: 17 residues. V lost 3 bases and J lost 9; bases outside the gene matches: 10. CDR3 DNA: TGCGCCAGCAGCTCCCCACCGGGACTAGCGGGAGGCGGTGAGCAGTTCTTC. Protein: CASSSPPGLAGGGEQFF. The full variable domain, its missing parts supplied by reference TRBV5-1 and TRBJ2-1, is KAGVTQTPRYLIKTRGQQVTLSCSPISGHRSVSWYQQTPGQGLQFLFEYFSETQRNKGNFPGRFSGRQFSNSRSEMNVSTLELGDSALYLCASSSPPGLAGGGEQFFGPGTRLTVL.

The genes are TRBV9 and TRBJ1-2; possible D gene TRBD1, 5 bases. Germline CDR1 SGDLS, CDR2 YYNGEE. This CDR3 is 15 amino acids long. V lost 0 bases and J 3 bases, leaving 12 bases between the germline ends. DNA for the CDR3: TGTGCCAGCAGCGTAGGTGCGGGACTTTACTATGGCTACACCTTC. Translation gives CASSVGAGLYYGYTF.

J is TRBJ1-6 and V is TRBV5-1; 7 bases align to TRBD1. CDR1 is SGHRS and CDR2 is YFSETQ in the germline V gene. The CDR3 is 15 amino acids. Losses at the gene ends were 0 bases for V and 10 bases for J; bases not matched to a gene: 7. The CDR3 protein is CASSLATGARSPLHF. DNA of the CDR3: TGCGCCAGCAGCTTGGCAACAGGGGCCCGCTCACCCCTCCACTTT.

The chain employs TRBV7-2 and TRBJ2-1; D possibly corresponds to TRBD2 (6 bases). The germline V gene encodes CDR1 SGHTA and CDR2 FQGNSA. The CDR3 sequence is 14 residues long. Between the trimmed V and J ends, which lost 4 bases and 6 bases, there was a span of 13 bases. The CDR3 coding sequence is TGTGCCAGCAGCTCGTTGACTAGTGTCAATGAGCAGTTCTTC. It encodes CASSSLTSVNEQFF.

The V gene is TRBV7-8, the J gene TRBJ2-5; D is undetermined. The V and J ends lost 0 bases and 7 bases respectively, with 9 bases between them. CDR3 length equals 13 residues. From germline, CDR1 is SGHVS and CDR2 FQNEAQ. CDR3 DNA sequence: TGTGCCAGCAGCTTAGCCGTAGATCGGACCCAGTACTTC. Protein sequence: CASSLAVDRTQYF.

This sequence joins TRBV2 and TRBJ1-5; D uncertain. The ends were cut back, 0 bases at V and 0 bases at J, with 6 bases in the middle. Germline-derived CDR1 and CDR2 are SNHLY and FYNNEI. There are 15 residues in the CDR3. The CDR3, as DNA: TGTGCCAGCAGTGAAGCGCGGGATAGCAATCAGCCCCAGCATTTT. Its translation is CASSEARDSNQPQHF.

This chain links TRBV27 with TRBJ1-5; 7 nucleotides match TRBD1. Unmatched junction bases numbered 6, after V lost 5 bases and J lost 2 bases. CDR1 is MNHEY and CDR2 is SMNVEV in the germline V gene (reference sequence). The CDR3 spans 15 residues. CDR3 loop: CASSPTTGGNQPQHF. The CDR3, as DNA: TGTGCCAGCAGTCCAACCACAGGGGGCAATCAGCCCCAGCATTTT.

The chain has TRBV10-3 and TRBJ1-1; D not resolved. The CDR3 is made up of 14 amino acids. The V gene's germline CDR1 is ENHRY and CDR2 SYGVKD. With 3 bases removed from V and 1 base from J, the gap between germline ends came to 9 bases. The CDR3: CAISDPRSNTEAFF. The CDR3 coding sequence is TGTGCCATCAGTGATCCACGGTCGAACACTGAAGCTTTCTTT.

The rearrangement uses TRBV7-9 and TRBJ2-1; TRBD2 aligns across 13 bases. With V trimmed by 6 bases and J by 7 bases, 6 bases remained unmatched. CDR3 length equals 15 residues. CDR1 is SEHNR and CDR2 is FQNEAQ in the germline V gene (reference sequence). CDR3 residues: CASSRTSGSGNEQFF. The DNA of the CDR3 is TGTGCCAGCAGTCGGACTAGCGGGAGCGGGAATGAGCAGTTCTTC.

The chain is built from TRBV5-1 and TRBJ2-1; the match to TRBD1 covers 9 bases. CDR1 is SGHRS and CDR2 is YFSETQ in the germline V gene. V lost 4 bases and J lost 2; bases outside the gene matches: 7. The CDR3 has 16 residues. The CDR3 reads CASSPLTGGPYNEQFF. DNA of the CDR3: TGCGCCAGCAGCCCACTGACAGGGGGTCCCTACAATGAGCAGTTCTTC.

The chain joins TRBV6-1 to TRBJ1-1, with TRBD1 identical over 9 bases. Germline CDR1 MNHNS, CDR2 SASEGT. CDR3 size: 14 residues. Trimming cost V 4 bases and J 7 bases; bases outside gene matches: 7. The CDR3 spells CASSAQGARGEAFF. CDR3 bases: TGTGCCAGCAGTGCACAGGGGGCGCGAGGTGAAGCTTTCTTT.

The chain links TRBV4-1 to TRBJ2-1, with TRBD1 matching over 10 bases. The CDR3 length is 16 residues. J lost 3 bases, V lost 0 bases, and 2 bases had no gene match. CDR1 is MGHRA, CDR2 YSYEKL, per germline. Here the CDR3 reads CASSQDGTGVYNEQFF. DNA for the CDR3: TGCGCCAGCAGCCAAGATGGGACAGGGGTCTACAATGAGCAGTTCTTC.

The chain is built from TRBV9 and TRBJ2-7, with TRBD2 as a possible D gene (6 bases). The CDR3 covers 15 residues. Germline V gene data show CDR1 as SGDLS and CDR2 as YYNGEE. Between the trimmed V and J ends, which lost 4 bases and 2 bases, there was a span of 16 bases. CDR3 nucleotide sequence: TGTGCCAGCAGCACCAGCGGTAGCGGAACCTACGAGCAGTACTTC. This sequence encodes CASSTSGSGTYEQYF.

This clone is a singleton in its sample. CDR3 loop: CASSRLWEGLTDEQFF. CDR3 nucleotide sequence: TGTGCCAGCAGCCGCCTTTGGGAGGGCCTAACAGATGAGCAGTTCTTC. The chain combines TRBV7-9 with TRBJ2-1, with 7 bases that match TRBD2. Germline CDR1 SEHNR, CDR2 FQNEAQ (reference sequence). After removal of 5 bases from V and 8 bases from J, the junction contained 15 bases not matched to a gene. This CDR3 contains 16 residues.

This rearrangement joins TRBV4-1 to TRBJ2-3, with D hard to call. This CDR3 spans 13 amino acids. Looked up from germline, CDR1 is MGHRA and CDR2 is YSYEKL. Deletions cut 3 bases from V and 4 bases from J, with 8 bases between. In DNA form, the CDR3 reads TGCGCCAGCAGCCAGGGCGCCGCAGATACGCAGTATTTT. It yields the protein CASSQGAADTQYF.

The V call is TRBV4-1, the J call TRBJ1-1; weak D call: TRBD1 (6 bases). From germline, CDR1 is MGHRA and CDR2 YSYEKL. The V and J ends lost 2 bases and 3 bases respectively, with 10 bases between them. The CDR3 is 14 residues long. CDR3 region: CASSQPDSYTEAFF. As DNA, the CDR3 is TGCGCCAGCAGCCAACCGGACAGCTACACTGAAGCTTTCTTT.

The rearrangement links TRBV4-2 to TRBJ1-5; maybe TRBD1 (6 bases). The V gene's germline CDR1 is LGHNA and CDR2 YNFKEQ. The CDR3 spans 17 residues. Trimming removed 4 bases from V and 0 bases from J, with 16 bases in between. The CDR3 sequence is CASSPPLTGYSNQPQHF. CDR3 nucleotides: TGTGCCAGCAGCCCTCCACTTACAGGGTATAGCAATCAGCCCCAGCATTTT.

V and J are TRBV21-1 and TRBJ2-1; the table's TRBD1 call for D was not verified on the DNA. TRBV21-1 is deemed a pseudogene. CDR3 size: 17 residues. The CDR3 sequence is CASSKALDTSENNEQFF. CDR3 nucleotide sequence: TGTGCCAGCAGCAAAGCGCTGGACACCAGCGAGAACAATGAGCAGTTCTTC.

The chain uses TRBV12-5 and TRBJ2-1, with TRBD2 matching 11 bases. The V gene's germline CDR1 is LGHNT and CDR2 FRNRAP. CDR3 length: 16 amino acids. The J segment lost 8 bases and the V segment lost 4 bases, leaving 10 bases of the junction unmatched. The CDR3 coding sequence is TGTGCTAGTGGTTCGGCTACTAGCGGGAGAATCTATGAGCAGTTCTTC. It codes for CASGSATSGRIYEQFF. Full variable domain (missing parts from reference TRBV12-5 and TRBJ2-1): DARVTQTPRHKVTEMGQEVTMRCQPILGHNTVFWYRQTMMQGLELLAYFRNRAPLDDSGMPKDRFSAEMPDATLATLKIQPSEPRDSAVYFCASGSATSGRIYEQFFGPGTRLTVL.